This note documents a single T cell receptor beta chain sequence. Its specificity is unknown. This specimen belongs to a study of T cells in Graves' hyperthyroidism and ophthalmopathy. Findings and limits, study-wide: Blood shared most expanded thyroid clonotypes above 0.001.

Using RNA transcripts as the source, TCR beta CDR3 regions were amplified. The HTBI primer set drove a first-round RT-PCR of the TCR CDR3. Each CDR3 protein gets one entry after TCRdb re-called the multiplex PCR reads with MiXCR. The data show hundreds of thousands of distinct CDR3 sequences, with 12% to 15% seen just once and approximately 10% held by the top ten. The clonotype was recovered from a woman between 18 and 29 years old with Graves' hyperthyroidism. The sample comprised blood.

The DNA of the CDR3 is TGTGCCAGCAGTTATAGGGCGTCCGGCGATGAAAAACTGTTTTTT. As protein: CASSYRASGDEKLFF. The chain has TRBV6-1 and TRBJ1-4, with no clear D. The CDR3 consists of 15 residues. Trimming took off 5 bases at V and 6 bases at J, with 16 bases between the two ends. CDR1 and CDR2 from the germline V gene are MNHNS and SASEGT.